Sequencing of this TCR beta chain was carried out in a study of neurological immune-mediated disorders. In its sample, this clonotype was seen a few times. Mismatch with germline at one junction end may stem from a read error. This CDR3 region has 15 residues. The germline CDR1 and CDR2 sequences are SGHRS and YFSETQ. TCRdb re-analysed the 5' RACE reads in MiXCR, keeping a single row per CDR3 protein. The sample consists of around 67,000 distinct CDR3 sequences, roughly 5.5% of them appearing once. Source material: PBMCs. This receptor was obtained from a man between 18 and 35 years old with multiple sclerosis. V is TRBV5-1 and J is TRBJ1-6, with TRBD1 as a possible D gene (6 bases). The DNA for the CDR3 is TGCGCCAGCAGCTTGGTTGGGGGGCAAGGTTCACCCCTCAACTTT. Translated, it gives CASSLVGGQGSPLNF.